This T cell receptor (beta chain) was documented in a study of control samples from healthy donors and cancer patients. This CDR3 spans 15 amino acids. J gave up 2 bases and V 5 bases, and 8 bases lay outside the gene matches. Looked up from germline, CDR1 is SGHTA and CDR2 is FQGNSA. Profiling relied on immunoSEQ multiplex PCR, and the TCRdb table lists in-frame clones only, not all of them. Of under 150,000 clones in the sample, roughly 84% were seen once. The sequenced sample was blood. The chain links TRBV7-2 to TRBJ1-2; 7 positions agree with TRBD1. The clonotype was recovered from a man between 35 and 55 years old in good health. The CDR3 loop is CASSIRQGGNYGYTF. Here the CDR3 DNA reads TGTGCCAGCAGCATCCGACAGGGAGGGAACTATGGCTACACCTTC.